This TCR beta chain was sequenced in a study of spatial heterogeneity in lung cancer. Study in general: The approximately 69 donors had untreated early-stage non-small cell lung cancer. Median follow-up for sequenced PBMC samples was about 2 years after resection, when such samples existed. The study observed each unique TCR and UMI combination more than ten times on average in raw reads.

Germline-derived CDR1 and CDR2 are MDHEN and SYDVKM. Trimming took off 5 bases at V and 5 bases at J, with 21 bases between the two ends. The CDR3 sequence is 17 residues long. Time point here: blood at routine non-recurrence follow-up after resection. Whole RNA obtained from tumor, nontumor lung or frozen PBMC underwent sequencing without sorting. This clonotype was found many times. TCRdb re-derived calls from the 5' RACE reads in MiXCR, one entry per CDR3 protein. This table holds around 110,000 distinct CDR3 sequences, 10% to 15% found once. The receptor was derived from a male donor with early-stage non-small cell lung cancer. The sample was PBMCs, taken at follow-up. The genes are TRBV28 and TRBJ2-2, with D possibly TRBD2 on 7 matching bases. CDR3 nucleotide sequence: TGTGCCAGCAGTACCCGTGGTGGGGGGGCGCGGACCGGGGAGCTGTTTTTT. Its translation: CASSTRGGGARTGELFF.